Below, 22 T cell receptor beta chains from the same sample are listed, as sequenced in a study of T-cell reconstitution after alpha-beta-depleted transplantation in children. The TCRbeta library incorporated unique molecular identifiers. TCRdb reanalysed the PCR reads using MiXCR and keeps one entry per CDR3 protein. The table lists a few hundred thousand distinct CDR3 sequences, 25% to 30% of them singletons. This sample comprised PBMCs, obtained before TCRalphabeta/CD19-depleted stem cell transplant. The receptors were sampled from a boy younger than two with Wiskott-Aldrich syndrome, due to receive a stem cell transplant.

This clonotype occurred once. The genes are TRBV20-1 and TRBJ2-7; 8 positions match TRBD2. Per germline, CDR1 DFQATT and CDR2 SNEGSKA (reference sequence). Unmatched junction bases numbered 6, after V lost 0 bases and J lost 2 bases. The CDR3 is 15 residues long. The CDR3 DNA reads TGCAGTGCTAGAGATCCCCTAGCGGGCCCCTACGAGCAGTACTTC. It translates to CSARDPLAGPYEQYF.

The V call is TRBV7-9, the J call TRBJ2-3; D might be TRBD2 (6 bases). The CDR3 has 15 amino acids. Germline V gene sequence: CDR1 SEHNR, CDR2 FQNEAQ (reference sequence). V was cut by 3 bases and J by 5 bases, with 15 bases left in between. CDR3 nucleotide sequence: TGTGCCAGCAGCTTTATTGGCGGGGCGGGAGATACGCAGTATTTT. Its translation: CASSFIGGAGDTQYF.

This clonotype was observed a handful of times. The CDR3 is CASSLPGGGTEAFF. In nucleotides, the CDR3 is TGCGCCAGCAGCCTCCCTGGGGGGGGCACTGAAGCTTTCTTT. The chain is built from TRBV5-1 and TRBJ1-1; D is possibly TRBD1 (5 bases). CDR3 size: 14 residues. Looked up from germline, CDR1 is SGHRS and CDR2 is YFSETQ. The germline V and J ends were trimmed by 4 bases and 4 bases, with 14 bases remaining between them. Full variable domain (outside the CDR3, taken from reference TRBV5-1 and TRBJ1-1): KAGVTQTPRYLIKTRGQQVTLSCSPISGHRSVSWYQQTPGQGLQFLFEYFSETQRNKGNFPGRFSGRQFSNSRSEMNVSTLELGDSALYLCASSLPGGGTEAFFGQGTRLTVV.

The V gene is TRBV29-1, the J gene TRBJ2-7, with TRBD2 identical over 14 bases. V lost 7 bases and J lost 3; bases outside the gene matches: 8. Germline V gives CDR1 SQVTM, CDR2 ANQGSEA. The CDR3 contains 15 residues. The CDR3 protein is CSARGTSGGNYEQYF. The CDR3 nucleotides read TGCAGCGCTCGCGGGACTAGCGGGGGCAACTACGAGCAGTACTTC.

CDR3 in amino acids: CASSYPRLAGSLSYNEQFF. The CDR3 region has the DNA TGTGCCAGCAGTTACCCGAGACTAGCGGGTTCACTCTCCTACAATGAGCAGTTCTTC. V and J are TRBV6-5 and TRBJ2-1, with 10 bases matching TRBD2. CDR1 and CDR2 (germline): MNHEY, SVGAGI. The CDR3 runs 19 residues. The ends lost 2 bases at V and 0 bases at J; junction bases unmatched: 10.

The chain couples TRBV28 to TRBJ2-3; a possible D gene is TRBD2 (6 bases). This CDR3 is built from 15 residues. In germline, CDR1 is MDHEN, CDR2 SYDVKM. The V end lost 5 bases, the J end lost 1 base, and 13 bases lay between the germline ends. The chain's CDR3 is CASSTVGEGTDTQYF. For the CDR3, the DNA is TGTGCCAGCAGTACCGTCGGGGAGGGCACAGATACGCAGTATTTT.

This sequence joins TRBV9 and TRBJ2-1; D is perhaps TRBD1 (7 bases). V dropped 2 bases and J dropped 2 bases, with 11 bases sitting between them. There are 15 residues in the CDR3. Germline CDR1 and CDR2: SGDLS and YYNGEE. The CDR3 nucleotides are TGTGCCAGCAGCGTGGCGGGGACAGCCTACAATGAGCAGTTCTTC. This encodes CASSVAGTAYNEQFF.

The V and J genes are TRBV6-5 and TRBJ2-5, with TRBD2 identical over 10 bases. Germline V gives CDR1 MNHEY, CDR2 SVGAGI. The CDR3 has 15 residues. V lost 10 bases and J lost 2; bases outside the gene matches: 10. CDR3 residues: CATLRSGRTQETQYF. The CDR3 nucleotides read TGTGCCACATTACGTAGCGGGAGGACTCAAGAGACCCAGTACTTC.

CDR3 coding DNA: TGTGCCAGCAGCGCCCGGGACAGGGCCCCAGATACGCAGTATTTT. This sequence encodes CASSARDRAPDTQYF. The chain has TRBV7-9 and TRBJ2-3; 9 nucleotides match TRBD1. Germline values: CDR1 SEHNR, CDR2 FQNEAQ (reference sequence). The CDR3 covers 15 residues. V dropped 5 bases and J dropped 4; count of bases not matched to a gene: 7.

The CDR3 coding sequence is TGCAGTGCTAGAGTATTAAGCCAATACTACGAGCAGTACTTC. Residues: CSARVLSQYYEQYF. The rearrangement links TRBV20-1 to TRBJ2-7; no firm D call. Germline lookup yields CDR1 DFQATT and CDR2 SNEGSKA (reference sequence). Trimming shortened V by 1 base and J by 3 bases, and 13 bases separated the two germline ends. The CDR3 is 14 residues long.

This sequence joins TRBV5-6 and TRBJ2-7, with D tentatively TRBD1 (6 bases). The CDR3 length is 15 residues. Germline V CDR1 and CDR2: SGHDT, YYEEEE. V gave up 6 bases and J gave up 5 bases, with 21 bases separating them. The CDR3 DNA reads as TGTGCCAGCACCGAACTAATCGACAGGTTCCACGAGCAGTACTTC. Protein product: CASTELIDRFHEQYF.

This rearrangement joins TRBV6-1 to TRBJ2-3, with D possibly called TRBD1 or TRBD2 (5 bases each). V lost 6 bases and J lost 5, with 12 bases in between. This CDR3 spans 13 amino acids. Germline CDR1 MNHNS, CDR2 SASEGT. The CDR3 sequence is CASSRDPEDTQYF. Here the CDR3 DNA reads TGTGCCAGCAGCCGGGACCCTGAAGATACGCAGTATTTT.

This clonotype was detected a few times. The chain uses TRBV20-1 and TRBJ2-1; 10 positions agree with TRBD2. Losses at the gene ends were 6 bases for V and 7 bases for J; bases not matched to a gene: 9. CDR1 is DFQATT, CDR2 SNEGSKA, per germline (reference sequence). The CDR3 length is 14 residues. CDR3 sequence: CSAASGRAGNEQFF. DNA for the CDR3: TGCAGTGCGGCGAGCGGGAGGGCCGGGAATGAGCAGTTCTTC.

V and J are TRBV10-3 and TRBJ2-3, with 9 positions matching TRBD2. The CDR3 length is 15 residues. Germline CDR1 reads ENHRY; CDR2 reads SYGVKD. The ends lost 7 bases at V and 6 bases at J; junction bases unmatched: 11. The CDR3 reads CAITAGREGFDTQYF. CDR3 in DNA: TGTGCCATCACCGCAGGGCGGGAGGGTTTCGATACGCAGTATTTT.

The V call is TRBV7-3, the J call TRBJ2-1; D not certain. Germline V gene data show CDR1 as SGHTA and CDR2 as FQGTGA. This CDR3 comprises 16 residues. V lost 0 bases, J lost 1 base, and 10 bases lay in between. Here the CDR3 reads CASSLTSGFSYNEQFF. Here the CDR3 DNA reads TGTGCCAGCAGCTTAACCTCCGGGTTTTCCTACAATGAGCAGTTCTTC. Complete variable domain (other parts from reference TRBV7-3 and TRBJ2-1): GAGVSQTPSNKVTEKGKYVELRCDPISGHTALYWYRQSLGQGPEFLIYFQGTGAADDSGLPNDRFFAVRPEGSVSTLKIQRTERGDSAVYLCASSLTSGFSYNEQFFGPGTRLTVL.

This clonotype was picked up a small number of times. V gene TRBV12-3 or TRBV12-4 combines with J gene TRBJ2-1; 9 bases are shared with TRBD2. J was trimmed by 10 bases and V by 6 bases; bases with no gene match: 4. The length of the CDR3 is 12 residues. CDR3 sequence reads: CASSPGTSEQFF. The CDR3 DNA reads as TGTGCCAGCAGCCCCGGGACTAGCGAGCAGTTCTTC.

Points on this clonotype: A much more abundant neighbour one base away suggests this may be a read error. V and J are TRBV3-1 and TRBJ2-3; tentatively, D is TRBD1 or TRBD2 (6 bases each). Per germline, CDR1 LGHDT and CDR2 YNNKEL (reference sequence). V gave up 3 bases and J gave up 4 bases, with 8 bases separating them. This CDR3 region has 13 residues. The CDR3 bases are TGTGCCAGCAGCCAGGGGGGCCCAGATACGCAGTATTTT. Protein: CASSQGGPDTQYF.

The sample holds a few counts of this clonotype. This chain connects TRBV7-3 to TRBJ2-2; D is unclear. V lost 0 bases and J 8 bases, leaving 10 bases between the germline ends. The germline CDR1 and CDR2 sequences are SGHTA and FQGTGA. CDR3 size: 14 residues. CDR3 region: CASSLTGRAGELFF. CDR3 DNA sequence: TGTGCCAGCAGCTTAACAGGCAGAGCTGGGGAGCTGTTTTTT.

The rearrangement uses TRBV5-1 and TRBJ2-7; 7 positions agree with TRBD1. The CDR3 is made up of 14 amino acids. Trimming at V came to 0 bases and at J to 7 bases, leaving 7 bases not matched to a gene. Germline-derived CDR1 and CDR2 are SGHRS and YFSETQ. The CDR3 region is CASSLGQGSEEQYF. The DNA for the CDR3 is TGCGCCAGCAGCTTGGGACAGGGTTCGGAAGAGCAGTACTTC.

The J gene is TRBJ2-7, the V gene TRBV7-2; no clear D. V was trimmed by 3 bases and J by 0 bases, leaving 9 bases between them. The CDR3 is made up of 14 amino acids. In germline, CDR1 is SGHTA, CDR2 FQGNSA. CDR3 bases: TGTGCCAGCAGCTTTAAACAGAGCTCCTACGAGCAGTACTTC. Its translation is CASSFKQSSYEQYF. Full variable domain (rest looked up from reference TRBV7-2 and TRBJ2-7): GAGVSQSPSNKVTEKGKDVELRCDPISGHTALYWYRQSLGQGLEFLIYFQGNSAPDKSGLPSDRFSAERTGGSVSTLTIQRTQQEDSAVYLCASSFKQSSYEQYFGPGTRLTVT.

This clonotype was found a few times. The V call is TRBV29-1, the J call TRBJ2-1, with 7 bases that match TRBD2. The CDR3 spans 14 residues. Germline CDR1 reads SQVTM; CDR2 reads ANQGSEA. The ends lost 2 bases at V and 1 base at J; junction bases unmatched: 2. This CDR3 is CSVERTSSYNEQFF. The CDR3 nucleotides read TGCAGCGTTGAACGGACTAGTTCCTACAATGAGCAGTTCTTC.

Only a few counts were recorded for this clonotype. The J gene is TRBJ2-1, the V gene TRBV20-1; D may be TRBD2 (5 bases). Looked up from germline, CDR1 is DFQATT and CDR2 is SNEGSKA (reference sequence). This CDR3 region has 14 residues. V was trimmed by 3 bases and J by 0 bases, leaving 9 bases between them. The CDR3 coding sequence is TGCAGTGCTAGTTTTCTAGCCTCCTACAATGAGCAGTTCTTC. Its translation is CSASFLASYNEQFF.